The sequence of this T cell receptor beta chain was determined in a study of CXCR3-negative and CXCR3-positive naive CD8 T cells. Study findings and constraints: For CXCR3-positive naive cells, TRB CDR3s were more hydrophobic than those of CXCR3-negative naive cells.

Comment on this clonotype: As yet, its antigen is unknown.

Libraries were UMI-labeled 5' RACE TRB cDNA. From the 5' RACE reads, TCRdb lists one entry per CDR3 protein and no DNA. The table for this sample gives some 61,000 distinct CDR3 sequences. Per the germline V gene, CDR1 is MGHRA and CDR2 is YSYEKL. The CDR3 is 16 residues long. The TCR comes from a human donor in good health. Some clones in this sample may be carry-over from other donors' samples. The specimen sequenced was naive CXCR3- CD8+ T cells from blood. Subset denoted: CD45RO-CCR7+CD27+CD95- naive CD8+ T cells lacking CXCR3 (TNR3-). The chain uses TRBV4-1 and TRBJ1-2. The CDR3 spells CASSAPGQSGFPGYTF.